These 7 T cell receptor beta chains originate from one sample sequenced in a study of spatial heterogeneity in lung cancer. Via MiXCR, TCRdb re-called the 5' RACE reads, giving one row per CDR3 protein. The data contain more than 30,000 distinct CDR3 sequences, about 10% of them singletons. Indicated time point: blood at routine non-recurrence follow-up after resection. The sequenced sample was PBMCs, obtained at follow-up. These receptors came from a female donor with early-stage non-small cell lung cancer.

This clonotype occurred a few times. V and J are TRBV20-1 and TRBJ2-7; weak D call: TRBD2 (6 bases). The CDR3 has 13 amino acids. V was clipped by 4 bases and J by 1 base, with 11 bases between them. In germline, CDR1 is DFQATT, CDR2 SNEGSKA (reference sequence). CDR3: CSATGTASYEQYF. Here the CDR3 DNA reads TGCAGTGCTACCGGGACTGCTTCCTACGAGCAGTACTTC.

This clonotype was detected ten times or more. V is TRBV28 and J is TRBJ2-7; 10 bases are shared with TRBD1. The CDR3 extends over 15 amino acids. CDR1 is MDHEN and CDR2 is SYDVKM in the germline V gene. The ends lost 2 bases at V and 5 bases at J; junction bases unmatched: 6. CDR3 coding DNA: TGTGCCAGCAGTTTAACCGGACAGGGGGTCCACGAGCAGTACTTC. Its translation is CASSLTGQGVHEQYF.

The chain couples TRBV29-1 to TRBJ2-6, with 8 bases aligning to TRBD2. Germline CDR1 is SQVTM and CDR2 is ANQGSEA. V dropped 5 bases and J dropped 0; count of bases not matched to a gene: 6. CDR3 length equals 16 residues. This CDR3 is CSVLPGGASGANVLTF. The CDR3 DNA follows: TGCAGCGTTCTCCCGGGGGGGGCCTCTGGGGCCAACGTCCTGACTTTC.

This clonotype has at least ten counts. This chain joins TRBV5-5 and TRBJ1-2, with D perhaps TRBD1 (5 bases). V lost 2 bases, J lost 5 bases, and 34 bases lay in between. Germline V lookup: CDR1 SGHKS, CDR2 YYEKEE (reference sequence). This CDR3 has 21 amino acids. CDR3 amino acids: CASSLRGAGSDFTGFGYGYTF. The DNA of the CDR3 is TGTGCCAGCAGCTTACGGGGAGCAGGGTCGGACTTTACCGGTTTTGGATATGGCTACACCTTC.

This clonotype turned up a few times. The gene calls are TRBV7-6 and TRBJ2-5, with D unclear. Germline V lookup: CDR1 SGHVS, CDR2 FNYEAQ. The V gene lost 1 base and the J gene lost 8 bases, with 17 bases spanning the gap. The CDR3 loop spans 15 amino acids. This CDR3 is CASSLGQAFGETQYF. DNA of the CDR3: TGTGCCAGCAGCTTAGGGCAGGCTTTCGGTGAAACCCAGTACTTC.

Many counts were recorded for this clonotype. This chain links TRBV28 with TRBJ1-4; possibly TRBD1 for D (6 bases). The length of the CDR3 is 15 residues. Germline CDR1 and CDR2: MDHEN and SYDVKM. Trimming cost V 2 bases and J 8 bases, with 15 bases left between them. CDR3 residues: CASSLGGPFIEKLFF. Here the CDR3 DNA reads TGTGCCAGCAGTTTAGGGGGCCCCTTTATCGAAAAACTGTTTTTT.

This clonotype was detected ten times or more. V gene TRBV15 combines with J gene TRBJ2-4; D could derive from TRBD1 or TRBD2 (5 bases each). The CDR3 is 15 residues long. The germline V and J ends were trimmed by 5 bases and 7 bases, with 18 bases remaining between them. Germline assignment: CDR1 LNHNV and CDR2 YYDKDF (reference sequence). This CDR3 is CATSGHRDPWNIQYF. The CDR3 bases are TGTGCCACCAGCGGTCACCGGGACCCATGGAACATTCAGTACTTC.